This record concerns one T cell receptor beta chain sequence. Its antigen remains unknown. These data belong to a study of cytomegalovirus exposure and HLA in healthy donors. General study findings and limits: HLA alleles were associated with 17,000 or so TCR beta sequences in a later analysis at 0.05 false discovery rate. A reported reduction in N-insertions relative to the approximately 690-donor mean was seen in an Asian-associated ancestry cluster in a later analysis.

Primers: 60 Vbeta forward and 13 Jbeta reverse. Here immunoSEQ multiplex PCR was the method, and the copy in TCRdb shows in-frame clones only, minus some. The table lists 130,000 to 150,000 clones. The sequenced material came from PBMCs. The receptor was derived from a woman in her forties or fifties in good health and CMV-seronegative.

The CDR3 region has the DNA TGTGCCAGCAGCTTCGAAACTAGCGGAACAGATACGCAGTATTTT. This codes for CASSFETSGTDTQYF. The rearrangement joins TRBV7-2 to TRBJ2-3; 8 bases map to TRBD2. Germline CDR1 SGHTA, CDR2 FQGNSA. The CDR3 runs 15 residues. With V trimmed by 3 bases and J by 3 bases, 5 bases remained unmatched.